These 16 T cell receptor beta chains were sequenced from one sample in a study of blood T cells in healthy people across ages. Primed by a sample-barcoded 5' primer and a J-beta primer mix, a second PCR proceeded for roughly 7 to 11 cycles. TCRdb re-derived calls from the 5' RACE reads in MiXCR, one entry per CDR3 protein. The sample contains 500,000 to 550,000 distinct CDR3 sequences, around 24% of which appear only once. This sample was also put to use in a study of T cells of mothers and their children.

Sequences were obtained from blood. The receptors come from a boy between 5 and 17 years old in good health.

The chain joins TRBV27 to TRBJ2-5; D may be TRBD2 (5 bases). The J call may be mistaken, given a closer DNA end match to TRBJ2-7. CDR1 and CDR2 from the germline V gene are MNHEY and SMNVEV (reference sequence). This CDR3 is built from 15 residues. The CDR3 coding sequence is TGTGCCAGCAGTTTAGTCCGGGGAGAAACCTACGAGCAGTACTTC. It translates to CASSLVRGETYEQYF.

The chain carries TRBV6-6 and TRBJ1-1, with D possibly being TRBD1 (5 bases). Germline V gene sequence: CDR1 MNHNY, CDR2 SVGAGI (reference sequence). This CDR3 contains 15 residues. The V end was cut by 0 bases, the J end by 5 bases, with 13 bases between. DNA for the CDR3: TGTGCCAGCAGTTACTCCCGGCAGGGAGAGACTGAAGCTTTCTTT. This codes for CASSYSRQGETEAFF.

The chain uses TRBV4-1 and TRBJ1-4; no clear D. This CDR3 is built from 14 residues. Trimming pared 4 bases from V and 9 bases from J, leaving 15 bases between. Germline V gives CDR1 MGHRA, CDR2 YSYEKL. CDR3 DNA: TGCGCCAGCAGCCGTGGGGTTGCGAGGAAAAAACTGTTTTTT. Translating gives CASSRGVARKKLFF.

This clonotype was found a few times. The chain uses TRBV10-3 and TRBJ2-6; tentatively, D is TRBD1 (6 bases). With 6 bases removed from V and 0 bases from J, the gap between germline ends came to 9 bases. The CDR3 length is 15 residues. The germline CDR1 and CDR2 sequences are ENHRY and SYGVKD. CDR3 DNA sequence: TGTGCCATCAGGGGGGCTTCCTCTGGGGCCAACGTCCTGACTTTC. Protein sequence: CAIRGASSGANVLTF.

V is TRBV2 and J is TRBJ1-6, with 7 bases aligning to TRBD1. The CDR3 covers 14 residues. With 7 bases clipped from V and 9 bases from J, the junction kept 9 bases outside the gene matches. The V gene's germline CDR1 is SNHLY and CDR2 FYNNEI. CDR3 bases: TGTGCCAGCAAGGTAGGGACAGACAGTTCACCCCTCCACTTT. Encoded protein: CASKVGTDSSPLHF.

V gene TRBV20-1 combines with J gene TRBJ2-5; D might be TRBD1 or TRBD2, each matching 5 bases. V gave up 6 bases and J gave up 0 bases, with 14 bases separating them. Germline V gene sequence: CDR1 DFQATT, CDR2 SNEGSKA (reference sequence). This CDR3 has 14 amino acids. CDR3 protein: CSAPIPGHQETQYF. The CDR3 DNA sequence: TGCAGTGCCCCCATCCCGGGGCACCAAGAGACCCAGTACTTC.

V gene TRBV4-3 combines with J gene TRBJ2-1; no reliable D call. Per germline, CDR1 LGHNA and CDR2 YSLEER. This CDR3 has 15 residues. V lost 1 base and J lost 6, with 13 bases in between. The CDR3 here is CASSQVRVVSNEQFF. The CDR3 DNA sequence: TGCGCCAGCAGCCAAGTAAGGGTAGTGAGCAATGAGCAGTTCTTC.

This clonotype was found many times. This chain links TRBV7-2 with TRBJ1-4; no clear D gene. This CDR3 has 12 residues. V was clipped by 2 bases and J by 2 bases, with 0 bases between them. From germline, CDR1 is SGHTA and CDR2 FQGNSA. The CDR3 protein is CASSLTNEKLFF. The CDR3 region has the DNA TGTGCCAGCAGCTTAACTAATGAAAAACTGTTTTTT. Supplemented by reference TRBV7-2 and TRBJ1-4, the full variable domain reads GAGVSQSPSNKVTEKGKDVELRCDPISGHTALYWYRQSLGQGLEFLIYFQGNSAPDKSGLPSDRFSAERTGGSVSTLTIQRTQQEDSAVYLCASSLTNEKLFFGSGTQLSVL.

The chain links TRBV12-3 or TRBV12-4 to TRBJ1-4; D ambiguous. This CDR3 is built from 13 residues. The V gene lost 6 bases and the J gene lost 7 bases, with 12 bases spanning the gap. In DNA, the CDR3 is TGTGCCAGCAGGGAGGGCATGGGTGAAAAACTGTTTTTT. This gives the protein CASREGMGEKLFF.

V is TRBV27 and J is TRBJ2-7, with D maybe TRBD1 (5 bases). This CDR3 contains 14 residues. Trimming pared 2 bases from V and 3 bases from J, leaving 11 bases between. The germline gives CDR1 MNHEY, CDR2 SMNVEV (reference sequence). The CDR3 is CASSLDRTFYEQYF. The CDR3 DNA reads TGTGCCAGCAGTTTAGACAGAACGTTCTACGAGCAGTACTTC.

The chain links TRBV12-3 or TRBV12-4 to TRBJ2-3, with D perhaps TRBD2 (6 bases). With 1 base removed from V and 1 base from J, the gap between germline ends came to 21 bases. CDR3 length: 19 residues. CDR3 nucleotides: TGTGCCAGCAGTTTAGTTTGGGTGGCGGGATCAATTGGCACAGATACGCAGTATTTT. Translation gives CASSLVWVAGSIGTDTQYF.

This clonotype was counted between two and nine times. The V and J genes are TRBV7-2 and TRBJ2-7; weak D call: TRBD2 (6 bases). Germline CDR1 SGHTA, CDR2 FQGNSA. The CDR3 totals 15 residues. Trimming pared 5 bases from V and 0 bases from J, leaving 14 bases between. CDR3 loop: CASSRSAGSSYEQYF. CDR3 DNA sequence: TGTGCCAGCAGCCGGTCCGCGGGGAGCTCCTACGAGCAGTACTTC. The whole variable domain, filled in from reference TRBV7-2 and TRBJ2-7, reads GAGVSQSPSNKVTEKGKDVELRCDPISGHTALYWYRQSLGQGLEFLIYFQGNSAPDKSGLPSDRFSAERTGGSVSTLTIQRTQQEDSAVYLCASSRSAGSSYEQYFGPGTRLTVT.

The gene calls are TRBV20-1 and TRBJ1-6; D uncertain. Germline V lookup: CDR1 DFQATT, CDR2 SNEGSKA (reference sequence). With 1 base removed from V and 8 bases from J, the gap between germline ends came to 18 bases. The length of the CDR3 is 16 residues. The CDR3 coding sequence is TGCAGTGCTAGAGGGGGATACGGTGGAGTAGATTCACCCCTCCACTTT. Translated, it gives CSARGGYGGVDSPLHF.

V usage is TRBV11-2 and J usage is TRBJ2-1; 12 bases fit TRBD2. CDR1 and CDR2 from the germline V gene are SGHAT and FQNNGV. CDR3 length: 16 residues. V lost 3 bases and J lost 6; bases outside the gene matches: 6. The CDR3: CASSFRLAGDPNEQFF. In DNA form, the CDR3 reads TGTGCCAGCAGCTTCAGACTAGCGGGAGATCCCAATGAGCAGTTCTTC.

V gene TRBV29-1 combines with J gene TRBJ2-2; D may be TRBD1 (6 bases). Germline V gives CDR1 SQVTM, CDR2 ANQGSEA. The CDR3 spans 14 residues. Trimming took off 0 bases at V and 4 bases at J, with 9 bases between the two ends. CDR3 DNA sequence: TGCAGCGTTGAAGAGGAGACAGGCACCGGGGAGCTGTTTTTT. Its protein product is CSVEEETGTGELFF.

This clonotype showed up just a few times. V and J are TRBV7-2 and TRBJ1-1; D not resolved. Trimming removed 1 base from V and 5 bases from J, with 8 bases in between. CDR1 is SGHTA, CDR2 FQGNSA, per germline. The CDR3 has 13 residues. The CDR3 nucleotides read TGTGCCAGCAGCTTAGAACAGTTGACTGAAGCTTTCTTT. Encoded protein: CASSLEQLTEAFF. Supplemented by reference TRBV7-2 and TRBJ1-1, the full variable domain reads GAGVSQSPSNKVTEKGKDVELRCDPISGHTALYWYRQSLGQGLEFLIYFQGNSAPDKSGLPSDRFSAERTGGSVSTLTIQRTQQEDSAVYLCASSLEQLTEAFFGQGTRLTVV.